What follows describes a single T cell receptor beta chain. This CDR3 is built from 15 residues. From germline, CDR1 is SEHNR and CDR2 FQNEAQ (reference sequence). The V segment lost 2 bases and the J segment 4 bases; nucleotides outside the gene matches: 7. This sample was taken from a study of blood T cell repertoires in COVID-19. Study overall: Specimens from acute and convalescent COVID-19 originated in the United States, Italy and Spain. The cDNA or gDNA used as material had been derived from T cells, B-cell-depleted T cells, or PBMCs.

Original analysis: Using reference gene primer amplification, nucleated cell counts were estimated. Using immunoSEQ multiplex PCR, the repertoire was profiled, and TCRdb retains in-frame clones only, with some absent. V, J and clone size reflect that table, while D and trimming were determined from the DNA. Seen here are about 290,000 clones, 89% observed once, and the top ten hold approximately 0.94%. Sequencing used peripheral blood. The V and J genes are TRBV7-9 and TRBJ1-1; 7 bases match TRBD1. This clonotype was sampled from a woman between 40 and 50 years old who had recovered from COVID-19. CDR3 DNA: TGTGCCAGCAGCTTATCGGGGACAGTTTCCACTGAAGCTTTCTTT. It encodes CASSLSGTVSTEAFF.